These T cell receptor beta chains were read from a single sample in a study of T cell responses to AZD1222 COVID-19 vaccine. Only in-frame clones appear in the TCRdb table, and some are missing; sequencing was by immunoSEQ multiplex PCR. The sample holds roughly 120,000 clones; roughly nine tenths are singletons and the top ten take approximately 7.9%. The sample here was peripheral blood, taken on day 0 of AZD1222 vaccination. The receptors were sampled from an adult in good health. The CDR3 runs from the conserved cysteine through the conserved F or W. D genes are given only for firm matches. Some rows mark clone size as missing; the rest say once, few, many or name a class of expanded clone.

d_gene,abundance,v_gene,j_gene,CDR3aa,CDR3nt
-,-,TRBV27,TRBJ1-1,CASRLRTGMNTEAFF,TGTGCCAGCAGACTCCGGACGGGGATGAACACTGAAGCTTTCTTT
TRBD1,-,TRBV4-3,TRBJ2-2,CASSPAQGASTGELFF,TGCGCCAGCAGCCCAGCCCAGGGGGCGAGTACCGGGGAGCTGTTTTTT
-,few,TRBV4-3,TRBJ1-3,CASSQLRIRSGNTIYF,TGCGCCAGCAGCCAACTTCGGATTCGCTCTGGAAACACCATATATTTT
TRBD1,-,TRBV2,TRBJ1-1,CASKLGTGGEAFF,TGTGCCAGCAAGCTAGGGACAGGAGGAGAAGCTTTCTTT
-,-,TRBV10-3,TRBJ1-1,CAIRDLMNTEAFF,TGTGCCATCAGGGACCTAATGAACACTGAAGCTTTCTTT
-,-,TRBV5-4,TRBJ2-3,CASSLNPNTQYF,TGTGCCAGCAGCCTCAACCCTAATACGCAGTATTTT
-,-,TRBV10-3,TRBJ2-5,CAISERVYQETQYF,TGTGCCATCAGTGAGAGAGTGTACCAAGAGACCCAGTACTTC
TRBD1,-,TRBV7-8,TRBJ1-3,CASSPRRGGQGVGNTIYF,TGTGCCAGCAGCCCTAGACGGGGCGGACAGGGAGTTGGAAACACCATATATTTT
TRBD1,-,TRBV6-5,TRBJ2-7,CASSADRDYEQYF,TGTGCCAGCTCCGCGGACAGGGACTACGAGCAGTACTTC
-,-,TRBV7-2,TRBJ1-1,CASNLGRNSMNTEAFF,TGTGCCAGCAACTTAGGTCGGAACAGCATGAACACTGAAGCTTTCTTT
-,-,TRBV3-1/TRBV3-2,TRBJ2-7,CASSQDGERRQYF,TGTGCCAGCAGCCAAGACGGGGAGAGGCGACAGTACTTC
-,-,TRBV4-1,TRBJ1-2,CASSPSGEESYGYTF,TGCGCCAGCAGCCCGTCAGGGGAGGAAAGCTATGGCTACACCTTC
-,-,TRBV4-2,TRBJ1-1,CASSQDFALNTEAFF,TGTGCCAGCAGCCAAGATTTTGCTCTGAACACTGAAGCTTTCTTT
-,-,TRBV27,TRBJ2-7,CASSLLGDEQYF,TGTGCCAGCAGTTTATTAGGTGACGAGCAGTACTTC
-,-,TRBV4-2,TRBJ2-1,CASSQDLYNEQFF,TGTGCCAGCAGCCAAGATTTGTACAATGAGCAGTTCTTC
-,-,TRBV7-9,TRBJ2-2,CASSLRGSAANTGELFF,TGTGCCAGCAGCTTAAGGGGGTCAGCCGCGAACACCGGGGAGCTGTTTTTT
-,few,TRBV30,TRBJ2-2,CAWSVLWPGELFF,TGTGCCTGGAGTGTATTATGGCCCGGGGAGCTGTTTTTT
-,-,TRBV7-9,TRBJ1-4,CASSLPPENEKLFF,TGTGCCAGCAGCTTACCCCCCGAGAATGAAAAACTGTTTTTT
-,-,TRBV18,TRBJ1-1,CASSLLDTRNTEAFF,TGTGCCAGCTCCCTGCTAGACACCAGGAACACTGAAGCTTTCTTT
-,-,TRBV3-1/TRBV3-2,TRBJ2-1,CASSQSGGNEQFF,TGTGCCAGCAGCCAAAGTGGGGGCAATGAGCAGTTCTTC
-,-,TRBV4-3,TRBJ1-6,CASSERGYSPLHF,TGCGCCAGCTCCGAGCGGGGTTATTCACCCCTCCACTTT
TRBD1,-,TRBV6-5,TRBJ2-5,CASKTGGKETQYF,TGTGCCAGCAAAACAGGGGGCAAGGAGACCCAGTACTTC
-,-,TRBV9,TRBJ2-2,CASSEGITGELFF,TGTGCCAGCAGCGAGGGGATCACCGGGGAGCTGTTTTTT
TRBD1,-,TRBV7-2,TRBJ1-1,CASSLVQGGVNTEAFF,TGTGCCAGCAGCTTAGTTCAGGGGGGGGTGAACACTGAAGCTTTCTTT
TRBD1,few,TRBV19,TRBJ1-1,CASSGPGTGRTEAFF,TGTGCCAGTAGTGGCCCCGGGACAGGGAGGACTGAAGCTTTCTTT
TRBD2,-,TRBV11-1,TRBJ2-3,CASSPGLGVDTQYF,TGTGCCAGCAGCCCCGGACTAGGAGTAGATACGCAGTATTTT
TRBD1,-,TRBV19,TRBJ1-5,CASRTTGNSNQPQHF,TGTGCCAGTAGGACGACAGGGAATAGCAATCAGCCCCAGCATTTT
-,-,TRBV19,TRBJ1-4,CASSMPAGTTFVEKLFF,TGTGCCAGTAGTATGCCAGCGGGAACCACTTTCGTTGAAAAACTGTTTTTT
-,-,TRBV29-1,TRBJ2-5,CSVPAPGRETQYF,TGCAGCGTTCCCGCACCCGGGAGAGAGACCCAGTACTTC
-,few,TRBV3-1/TRBV3-2,TRBJ1-3,CASSPIAREPSGNTIYF,TGTGCCAGCAGCCCAATCGCGAGGGAGCCTTCTGGAAACACCATATATTTT
-,-,TRBV2,TRBJ1-1,CASTPSWGAEAFF,TGTGCCAGCACTCCCAGCTGGGGGGCTGAAGCTTTCTTT
-,-,TRBV18,TRBJ2-2,CASTVHSPGELFF,TGTGCCAGCACCGTACACTCTCCCGGGGAGCTGTTTTTT
-,-,TRBV12-1,TRBJ1-2,CASSLRAGGADGYTF,TGTGCCAGCAGCTTGCGAGCAGGGGGCGCGGATGGCTACACCTTC
-,-,TRBV5-1,TRBJ1-1,CASSLLGGRNTEAFF,TGCGCCAGCAGCCTACTCGGGGGCCGGAACACTGAAGCTTTCTTT
-,-,TRBV6-2/TRBV6-3,TRBJ1-5,CASSYRSISNQPQHF,TGTGCCAGCAGTTACAGGTCCATTAGCAATCAGCCCCAGCATTTT
-,-,TRBV19,TRBJ1-3,CASSIPSVAGRDGNTIYF,TGTGCCAGTAGTATTCCATCAGTCGCAGGGAGAGATGGAAACACCATATATTTT
TRBD1,-,TRBV19,TRBJ2-7,CASSVRQGSNEQYF,TGTGCCAGTAGTGTAAGACAGGGATCTAATGAGCAGTACTTC
TRBD1,-,TRBV7-2,TRBJ2-2,CASRLQGQGYGELFF,TGTGCCAGCAGACTCCAGGGACAGGGGTACGGGGAGCTGTTTTTT
-,-,TRBV6-5,TRBJ1-1,CASSPLEVLNTEAFF,TGTGCCAGCAGTCCGTTGGAGGTCCTGAACACTGAAGCTTTCTTT
-,-,TRBV10-1,TRBJ1-1,CARPERAVNTEAFF,TGCGCCAGACCCGAGCGGGCAGTCAACACTGAAGCTTTCTTT
-,-,TRBV11-2,TRBJ2-6,CASTWAGANVLTF,TGTGCCAGCACGTGGGCGGGGGCCAACGTCCTGACTTTC
-,-,TRBV6-1,TRBJ2-1,CASSEGWGGGGGSYNEQFF,TGTGCCAGCAGTGAAGGTTGGGGCGGCGGGGGCGGCTCCTACAATGAGCAGTTCTTC
TRBD2,-,TRBV6-2/TRBV6-3,TRBJ2-7,CASSQRGGYEQYF,TGTGCCAGCAGCCAGCGGGGGGGCTACGAGCAGTACTTC
-,few,TRBV18,TRBJ2-5,CASSPEQTETQYF,TGTGCCAGCTCACCAGAGCAGACAGAGACCCAGTACTTC
TRBD1,-,TRBV6-5,TRBJ1-2,CASSYASWTGTGYTF,TGTGCCAGCAGTTACGCATCGTGGACAGGGACCGGCTACACCTTC